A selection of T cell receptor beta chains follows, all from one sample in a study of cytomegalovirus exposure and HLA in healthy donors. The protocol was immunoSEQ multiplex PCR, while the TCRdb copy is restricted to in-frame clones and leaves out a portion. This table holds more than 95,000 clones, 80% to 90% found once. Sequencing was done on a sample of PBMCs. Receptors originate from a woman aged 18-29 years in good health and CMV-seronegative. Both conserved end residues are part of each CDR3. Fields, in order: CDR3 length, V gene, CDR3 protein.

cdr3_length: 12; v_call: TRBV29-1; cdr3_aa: CSVGDTYTEAFF
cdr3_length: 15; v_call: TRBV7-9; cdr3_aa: CASSTPLPGVGGYTF
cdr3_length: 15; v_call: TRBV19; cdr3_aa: CASRTAETSYNEQFF
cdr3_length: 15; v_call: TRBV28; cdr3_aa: CASSFRQGVTGELFF
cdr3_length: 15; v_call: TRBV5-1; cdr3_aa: CASSLAWGDQETQYF
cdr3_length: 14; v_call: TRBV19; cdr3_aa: CASSKSGGQETQYF
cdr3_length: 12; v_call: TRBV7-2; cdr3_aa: CASSDSERVEYF
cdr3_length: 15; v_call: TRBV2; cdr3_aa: CASSRWTGGGEKLFF
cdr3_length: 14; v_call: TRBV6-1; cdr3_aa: CASSEGNREDGYTF
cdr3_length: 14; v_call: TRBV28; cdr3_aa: CASSFGRGRTEAFF
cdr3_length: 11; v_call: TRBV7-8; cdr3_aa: CASTYHDTQYF
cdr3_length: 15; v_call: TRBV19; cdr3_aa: CASADWASGYNEQFF
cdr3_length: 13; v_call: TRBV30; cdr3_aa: CAWTSVMNTEAFF
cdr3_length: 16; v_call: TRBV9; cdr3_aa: CASSVASAGGPYEQYF
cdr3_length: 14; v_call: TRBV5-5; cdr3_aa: CASSIRQGHTEAFF
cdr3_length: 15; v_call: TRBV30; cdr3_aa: CAWSGRGWGTDTQYF
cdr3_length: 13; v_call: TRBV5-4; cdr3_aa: CASSAGGAQPQHF
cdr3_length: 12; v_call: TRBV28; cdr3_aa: CASSSGDYGYTF
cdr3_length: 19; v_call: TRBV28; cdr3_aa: CASSYFSGARGRATYEQYF
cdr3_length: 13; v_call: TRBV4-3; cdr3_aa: CASSQDLLYGYTF
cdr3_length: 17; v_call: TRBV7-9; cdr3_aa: CASSLIARGSPPYEQYF
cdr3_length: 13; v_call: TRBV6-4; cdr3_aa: CASRRTPNNEQFF
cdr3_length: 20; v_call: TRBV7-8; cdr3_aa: CASSFGLIGSSGRKPYEQYF
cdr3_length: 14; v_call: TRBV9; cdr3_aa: CASSVSEGFGELFF
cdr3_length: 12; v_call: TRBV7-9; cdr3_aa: CASSRGTGAPFF
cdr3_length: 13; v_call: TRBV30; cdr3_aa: CAWNLGAGETQYF
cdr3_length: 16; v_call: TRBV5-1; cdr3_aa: CASSSQGAGGTDTQYF
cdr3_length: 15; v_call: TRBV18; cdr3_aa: CASSRDRVSTDTQYF
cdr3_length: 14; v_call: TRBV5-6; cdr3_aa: CASSLGMEDTEAFF
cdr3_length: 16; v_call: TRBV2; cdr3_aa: CASSEGAGGVVGEQYF
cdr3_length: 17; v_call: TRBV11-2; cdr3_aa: CASSLVGTRTGVNEQFF
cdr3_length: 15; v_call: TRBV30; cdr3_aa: CAWREYTGVNSPLHF
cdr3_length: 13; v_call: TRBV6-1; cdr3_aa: CASSDLRDSPLHF
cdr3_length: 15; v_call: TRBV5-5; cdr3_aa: CASSPYAGLNTEAFF
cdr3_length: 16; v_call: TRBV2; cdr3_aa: CASSDLQGPLNTEAFF
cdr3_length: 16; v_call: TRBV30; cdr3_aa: CAWSVGTGVSTDTQYF
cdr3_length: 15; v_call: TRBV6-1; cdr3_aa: CAGSPGQGRTGELFF
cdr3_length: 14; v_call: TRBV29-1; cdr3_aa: CSVGQGGLSSEAFF